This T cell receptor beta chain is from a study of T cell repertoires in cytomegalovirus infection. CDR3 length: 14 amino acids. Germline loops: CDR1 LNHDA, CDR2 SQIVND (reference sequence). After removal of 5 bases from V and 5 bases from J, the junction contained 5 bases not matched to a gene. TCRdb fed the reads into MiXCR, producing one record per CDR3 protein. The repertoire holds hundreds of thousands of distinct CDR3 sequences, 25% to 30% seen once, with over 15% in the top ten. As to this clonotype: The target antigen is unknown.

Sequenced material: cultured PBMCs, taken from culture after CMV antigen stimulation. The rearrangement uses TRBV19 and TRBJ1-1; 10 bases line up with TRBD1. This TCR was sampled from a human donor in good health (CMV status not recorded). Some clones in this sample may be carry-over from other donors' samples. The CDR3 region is CASSAPGQGTEAFF. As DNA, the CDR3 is TGTGCCAGTAGTGCACCGGGACAGGGGACTGAAGCTTTCTTT. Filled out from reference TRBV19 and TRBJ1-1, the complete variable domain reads DGGITQSPKYLFRKEGQNVTLSCEQNLNHDAMYWYRQDPGQGLRLIYYSQIVNDFQKGDIAEGYSVSREKKESFPLTVTSAQKNPTAFYLCASSAPGQGTEAFFGQGTRLTVV.